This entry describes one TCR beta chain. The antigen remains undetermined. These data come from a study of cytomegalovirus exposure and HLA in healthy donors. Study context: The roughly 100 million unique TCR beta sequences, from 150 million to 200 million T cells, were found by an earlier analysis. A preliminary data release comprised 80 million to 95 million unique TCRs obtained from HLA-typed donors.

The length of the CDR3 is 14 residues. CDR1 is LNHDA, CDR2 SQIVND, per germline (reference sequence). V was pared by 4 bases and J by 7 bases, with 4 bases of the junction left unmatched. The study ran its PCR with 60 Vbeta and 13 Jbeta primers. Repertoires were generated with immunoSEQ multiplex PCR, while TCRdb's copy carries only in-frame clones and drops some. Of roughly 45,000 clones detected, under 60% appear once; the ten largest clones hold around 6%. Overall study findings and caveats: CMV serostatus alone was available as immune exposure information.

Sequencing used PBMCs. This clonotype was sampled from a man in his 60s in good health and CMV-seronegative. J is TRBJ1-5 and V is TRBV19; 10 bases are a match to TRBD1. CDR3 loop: CASSTTGGQQPQHF. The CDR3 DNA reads TGTGCCAGTAGTACGACAGGGGGCCAACAGCCCCAGCATTTT.